This T cell receptor beta chain was obtained from a study of T cells after yellow fever vaccination. The TCR cDNA carried a universal primer site and UMIs from 5'RACE template switching. Via MiXCR, TCRdb re-called the 5' RACE reads, giving one row per CDR3 protein. The sample has roughly 400,000 distinct CDR3 sequences; roughly a sixth are singletons. Study-wide results and caveats: Some clonotypes were seen in both the CD4 and the CD8 compartments. These made up a small share and likely arose from convergent recombination.

Trimming removed 5 bases at V and 3 bases at J, with 8 bases between. The CDR3 totals 13 residues. Germline CDR1 and CDR2: SSHAT and FNYEAQ (reference sequence). Comments on this clonotype: As yet, its antigen is unknown.

This chain connects TRBV7-7 to TRBJ1-5, with no clear D. This specimen was PBMCs, taken before the yellow fever booster vaccination. The sequence derives from a man aged 18 to 30 who received the YFV17D yellow fever vaccine. CDR3 nucleotide sequence: TGTGCCAGCAGCAGGGCGCCCAATCAGCCCCAGCATTTT. It translates to CASSRAPNQPQHF.